This is a list of T cell receptor beta chains from one sample in a study of blood T cell repertoires in COVID-19. Here immunoSEQ multiplex PCR was the method, and the copy in TCRdb shows in-frame clones only, minus some. The data contain 130,000 to 150,000 clones, about 79% of them singletons. The sample taken for sequencing was peripheral blood. The receptor set was obtained from a woman aged 45-65 years in a cohort sampled during active or convalescent COVID-19. The CDR3 runs from the conserved cysteine through the conserved F or W. The D gene is left open where the match is weak. Clone size is stated in some rows and not others, as once, few, many or a class when expanded.

J gene | V gene | clone size | D gene | CDR3 DNA | CDR3 protein
TRBJ1-5 | TRBV6-5 | NA | NA | TGTGCCGATGCCACAGTGACCGGTAGCAATCAGCCCCAGCATTTT | CADATVTGSNQPQHF
TRBJ1-3 | TRBV11-2 | NA | NA | TGTGCCAGCACGCAGGGGTCTGATGGAAACACCATATATTTT | CASTQGSDGNTIYF
TRBJ1-3 | TRBV4-3 | NA | NA | TGCGCCAGCAGCCAATTGGAGAGCTCTGGAAACACCATATATTTT | CASSQLESSGNTIYF
TRBJ2-1 | TRBV3-1/TRBV3-2 | once | TRBD2 | TGTGCCAGCGGCCGACTAACCTTGACTAGCGCCGGTGAGCAGTTCTTC | CASGRLTLTSAGEQFF
TRBJ2-2 | TRBV18 | NA | NA | TGTGCCAGCTCCCTCCGGGACTTCAACACCGGGGAGCTGTTTTTT | CASSLRDFNTGELFF
TRBJ1-1 | TRBV13 | NA | NA | TGTGCCAGCAGGATAGGTGGGGGCTTAGCTGAAGCTTTCTTT | CASRIGGGLAEAFF
TRBJ2-1 | TRBV7-2 | once | TRBD2 | TGTGCCAGCAGCTTAACCAGCGGGGGGAGGTATGAGCAGTTCTTC | CASSLTSGGRYEQFF
TRBJ1-5 | TRBV6-6 | NA | NA | TGTGCCAGCAAGCCCGGGGGCAATCAGCCCCAGCATTTT | CASKPGGNQPQHF
TRBJ2-1 | TRBV6-6 | NA | NA | TGTGCCAGCAGTCTAGGACCAGGGCTTGGCTCCTACAATGAGCAGTTCTTC | CASSLGPGLGSYNEQFF
TRBJ1-5 | TRBV7-6 | few | TRBD1 | TGTGCCAGCAGCTTAGGGCAGGGGGCCGGTCAGCCCCAGCATTTT | CASSLGQGAGQPQHF
TRBJ1-1 | TRBV14 | NA | TRBD1 | TGTGCCAGCAGCCAAGTTGGGGGACAGGGTGGAACTGAAGCTTTCTTT | CASSQVGGQGGTEAFF
TRBJ1-2 | TRBV4-3 | NA | TRBD1 | TGCGCCAGCAGCCACGAGGGACAGGTGAGCTATGGCTACACCTTC | CASSHEGQVSYGYTF
TRBJ2-7 | TRBV24-1 | NA | NA | TGTGCCACCAGCCCCGGGACATCCTCCTACGAGCAGTACTTC | CATSPGTSSYEQYF
TRBJ1-1 | TRBV5-1 | few | NA | TGCGCCAGCAGCTTGGGACAGGTTACGAACACTGAAGCTTTCTTT | CASSLGQVTNTEAFF
TRBJ2-5 | TRBV4-1 | NA | NA | TGCGCCAGCAGCCAAGATGCAGAAGAGACCCAGTACTTC | CASSQDAEETQYF
TRBJ2-5 | TRBV7-3 | NA | NA | TGTGCCAGCAGCTTAAACGGGGGGCTAGAGACCCAGTACTTC | CASSLNGGLETQYF
TRBJ2-5 | TRBV11-3 | NA | NA | TGTGCCAGCAGCGGAGGGAATGGAGAGACCCAGTACTTC | CASSGGNGETQYF
TRBJ1-6 | TRBV25-1 | NA | NA | TGTGCCAGCAGTGAATATCTTCCTAGCAGGAACAATAATTCACCCCTCCACTTT | CASSEYLPSRNNNSPLHF
TRBJ2-5 | TRBV15 | NA | TRBD2 | TGTGCCACCAGCAGAGGAGGAATAGCGGGGGGGTTAGAGACCCAGTACTTC | CATSRGGIAGGLETQYF
TRBJ1-5 | TRBV14 | NA | NA | TGTGCCAGCAGCCACACTGATCGACTGCGGGGAAGCAATCAGCCCCAGCATTTT | CASSHTDRLRGSNQPQHF
TRBJ2-3 | TRBV13 | NA | NA | TGTGCCAGCAGCTTAAGGAAGGGGGTAAGCACAGATACGCAGTATTTT | CASSLRKGVSTDTQYF
TRBJ2-2 | TRBV6-9 | few | TRBD1 | TGTGCCAGCACCCTGGGGACAGGGGGCGCGAACGACACCGGGGAGCTGTTTTTT | CASTLGTGGANDTGELFF
TRBJ2-1 | TRBV19 | NA | TRBD1 | TGTGCCAGTAGTATCGGGGACAGGGGTTACAATGAGCAGTTCTTC | CASSIGDRGYNEQFF
TRBJ1-1 | TRBV4-1 | NA | NA | TGCGCCAGCAGGCGAAGTAACACTGAAGCTTTCTTT | CASRRSNTEAFF
TRBJ2-5 | TRBV18 | NA | TRBD2 | TGTGCCAGCTCCCGACTAGCGGGGGATCAAGAGACCCAGTACTTC | CASSRLAGDQETQYF
TRBJ1-1 | TRBV7-7 | NA | NA | TGTGCCAGCAGCGAACAAAAGAACACTGAAGCTTTCTTT | CASSEQKNTEAFF
TRBJ2-3 | TRBV7-3 | NA | NA | TGTGCCAGCAGCTTAGAGGGCCCTCAGTATTTT | CASSLEGPQYF
TRBJ1-1 | TRBV19 | NA | TRBD1 | TGTGCCAGCCTCGACAGGGAGGTCGCTGAAGCTTTCTTT | CASLDREVAEAFF
TRBJ2-7 | TRBV6-4 | NA | NA | TGTGCCAGCAGTGACTGGCGGGGGCAACAGTACTTC | CASSDWRGQQYF
TRBJ2-7 | TRBV19 | NA | TRBD1 | TGTGCCAGTAGTACCACGACAGGGGGCCCCGAGCAGTACTTC | CASSTTTGGPEQYF
TRBJ1-1 | TRBV19 | NA | NA | TGTGCCAGTAGTATGGGCACGAACACTGAAGCTTTCTTT | CASSMGTNTEAFF
TRBJ1-5 | TRBV3-1/TRBV3-2 | NA | NA | TGTGCCAGCAGCCAAGAAACAGGGACCGGTTCCCCCCAGCATTTT | CASSQETGTGSPQHF
TRBJ1-4 | TRBV18 | NA | NA | TGTGCCAGCTCACCTGGGCTGGGTAATGAAAAACTGTTTTTT | CASSPGLGNEKLFF
TRBJ1-1 | TRBV2 | NA | NA | TGTGCCAGCAGTGTAGCCAGGCTGAACACTGAAGCTTTCTTT | CASSVARLNTEAFF
TRBJ1-2 | TRBV24-1 | NA | NA | TGTGCCACCAGTGATTTGCGGGGGGCCACACGTCCCTTCTATGGCTACACCTTC | CATSDLRGATRPFYGYTF
TRBJ2-1 | TRBV14 | NA | TRBD2 | TGTGCCAGCAGCACAGGACTAGTGGTTGATGAGCAGTTCTTC | CASSTGLVVDEQFF
TRBJ2-5 | TRBV2 | NA | NA | TGTGCCAGCCCAGAGGGTAGGACCCAAGAGACCCAGTACTTC | CASPEGRTQETQYF
TRBJ2-1 | TRBV27 | NA | NA | TGTGCCAGCAGTTTTCCCCGACAGGTGGAAGATGAGCAGTTCTTC | CASSFPRQVEDEQFF
TRBJ1-5 | TRBV24-1 | NA | TRBD1 | TGTGCCACCAGTGAATCGGGACAGAGCAATCAGCCCCAGCATTTT | CATSESGQSNQPQHF
TRBJ2-2 | TRBV27 | NA | NA | TGTGCCAGCAGTTTATCCGGGAGAGGGTCCGGGGAGCTGTTTTTT | CASSLSGRGSGELFF
TRBJ1-5 | TRBV21-1 | NA | NA | TGTGCCAGCAGCAAAGTTCGGCAGGGGAAGCAGCCCCAGCATTTT | CASSKVRQGKQPQHF
TRBJ2-5 | TRBV18 | NA | TRBD1 | TGTGCCAGCTCAACAGGGGCAGAGACCCAGTACTTC | CASSTGAETQYF
TRBJ2-1 | TRBV7-9 | NA | TRBD2 | TGTGCCAGCAGTCCACTCGGGCGGGGGGAGCAGTTCTTC | CASSPLGRGEQFF
TRBJ2-2 | TRBV18 | NA | NA | TGTGCCAGCTCACCACCTGCGGGGGCAGGCTGGAACACCGGGGAGCTGTTTTTT | CASSPPAGAGWNTGELFF
TRBJ2-2 | TRBV6-1 | NA | NA | TGTGCCAGCAGTGAACTAGTAAACACCGGGGAGCTGTTTTTT | CASSELVNTGELFF
TRBJ1-2 | TRBV4-1 | NA | TRBD1 | TGCGCCAGCAGCCAAGCCCTCCTACTTAGGACAGGGGGGGGCTACACCTTC | CASSQALLLRTGGGYTF
TRBJ2-2 | TRBV11-3 | NA | NA | TGTGCCAGCAGCTTAGGATTTACAGGGAAGGCCACCGGGGAGCTGTTTTTT | CASSLGFTGKATGELFF
TRBJ1-1 | TRBV9 | NA | NA | TGTGCCAGCAGCGTAGAGGTGGGCAGGGAAGCTTTCTTT | CASSVEVGREAFF
TRBJ1-1 | TRBV19 | NA | NA | TGTGCCAGTAGTAGGGAACCTCAGGGTTATCCGATGAACACTGAAGCTTTCTTT | CASSREPQGYPMNTEAFF
TRBJ2-3 | TRBV7-9 | NA | NA | TGTGCCAGCAGCTTAGCGGACTTGTCCACCGCAGATACGCAGTATTTT | CASSLADLSTADTQYF
TRBJ2-7 | TRBV5-5 | NA | TRBD2 | TGTGCCAGCAGCTGGACTAGCGGGGGGCTCTACGAGCAGTACTTC | CASSWTSGGLYEQYF
TRBJ2-7 | TRBV6-5 | NA | NA | TGTGCCAGCAGGACAGGAACCTACGAGCAGTACTTC | CASRTGTYEQYF
TRBJ1-5 | TRBV6-2/TRBV6-3 | NA | NA | TGTGCCAGCAGTTACAATCCCGGCAGGGTGATGGGCAATCAGCCCCAGCATTTT | CASSYNPGRVMGNQPQHF
TRBJ2-2 | TRBV21-1 | NA | NA | TGTGCCAGCAGCAAAGTTAAGGCAGGGCCATTTCCCGGGGAGCTGTTTTTT | CASSKVKAGPFPGELFF